A selection of T cell receptor beta chains follows, all from one sample in a study of OX40 agonist ivuxolimab in advanced cancers. Profiled with immunoSEQ multiplex PCR; TCRdb holds only in-frame clones, not every one. The data show over 40,000 clones, 80% seen once. Sequencing was performed on CD4+ or CD8+ T cells sorted from blood, taken in a trial of the OX40 agonist ivuxolimab. These receptors all come from an adult with an advanced solid tumor such as melanoma, head and neck, liver or kidney cancer. Each CDR3 is given with its conserved first and last residue. The order of the fields is J gene, D gene, clone size, V gene, CDR3 protein, CDR3 DNA. A D gene is named only where the DNA matches it firmly. Clone size is given for some rows only: seen once, a few or many times, or a class if the clone is expanded.

j_call: TRBJ2-3
d_call: -
clone_size: -
v_call: TRBV5-1
cdr3_aa: CASSLSVSFTDTQYF
cdr3_nt: TGCGCCAGCAGCTTGTCGGTCAGTTTCACAGATACGCAGTATTTT

j_call: TRBJ1-1
d_call: -
clone_size: -
v_call: TRBV27
cdr3_aa: CASSLGITLRAEAFF
cdr3_nt: TGTGCCAGCAGTTTGGGGATAACCCTTAGGGCTGAAGCTTTCTTT

j_call: TRBJ2-7
d_call: -
clone_size: -
v_call: TRBV6-5
cdr3_aa: CASLRDGGYEQYF
cdr3_nt: TGTGCCAGCCTCCGCGACGGTGGATACGAGCAGTACTTC

j_call: TRBJ2-1
d_call: -
clone_size: -
v_call: TRBV10-3
cdr3_aa: CAISLLEYNEQFF
cdr3_nt: TGTGCCATCAGCCTACTGGAGTACAATGAGCAGTTCTTC

j_call: TRBJ2-7
d_call: -
clone_size: once
v_call: TRBV2
cdr3_aa: CASSEGAVSSYEQYF
cdr3_nt: TGTGCCAGCAGTGAAGGAGCTGTTAGCTCCTACGAGCAGTACTTC

j_call: TRBJ2-2
d_call: TRBD2
clone_size: few
v_call: TRBV9
cdr3_aa: CASSVGTSGRGKSGELFF
cdr3_nt: TGTGCCAGCAGCGTAGGGACTAGCGGGAGAGGGAAATCCGGGGAGCTGTTTTTT

j_call: TRBJ1-5
d_call: -
clone_size: -
v_call: TRBV23-1
cdr3_aa: CASTSPIPNQPQHF
cdr3_nt: TGCGCCAGCACCTCCCCGATCCCAAATCAGCCCCAGCATTTT

j_call: TRBJ2-5
d_call: TRBD2
clone_size: -
v_call: TRBV5-1
cdr3_aa: CASSLGTSGRTGETQYF
cdr3_nt: TGCGCCAGCAGCTTGGGGACTAGCGGGAGGACCGGGGAGACCCAGTACTTC

j_call: TRBJ2-7
d_call: TRBD1
clone_size: -
v_call: TRBV7-9
cdr3_aa: CASSLEGQGAYEQYF
cdr3_nt: TGTGCCAGCAGCTTAGAGGGACAGGGGGCCTACGAGCAGTACTTC

j_call: TRBJ2-3
d_call: -
clone_size: -
v_call: TRBV30
cdr3_aa: CAWSVPGWGTDTQYF
cdr3_nt: TGTGCCTGGAGTGTCCCAGGCTGGGGTACAGATACGCAGTATTTT

j_call: TRBJ2-2
d_call: -
clone_size: -
v_call: TRBV7-3
cdr3_aa: CASSLGDRDWTSPTGELFF
cdr3_nt: TGTGCCAGCAGCTTAGGGGACAGGGATTGGACTAGCCCCACCGGGGAGCTGTTTTTT

j_call: TRBJ2-5
d_call: -
clone_size: -
v_call: TRBV6-5
cdr3_aa: CASSYGASRETQYF
cdr3_nt: TGTGCCAGCAGTTACGGGGCAAGTCGAGAGACCCAGTACTTC

j_call: TRBJ2-5
d_call: -
clone_size: -
v_call: TRBV7-9
cdr3_aa: CASSFIGEETQYF
cdr3_nt: TGTGCCAGCAGCTTTATCGGGGAAGAGACCCAGTACTTC

j_call: TRBJ2-2
d_call: -
clone_size: -
v_call: TRBV5-4
cdr3_aa: CASSLGARDTGELFF
cdr3_nt: TGTGCCAGCAGCTTGGGGGCCAGGGACACCGGGGAGCTGTTTTTT

j_call: TRBJ2-1
d_call: TRBD2
clone_size: -
v_call: TRBV5-4
cdr3_aa: CASSSTSFYEQFF
cdr3_nt: TGTGCCAGCAGCTCGACTAGCTTTTATGAGCAGTTCTTC

j_call: TRBJ2-1
d_call: -
clone_size: -
v_call: TRBV5-1
cdr3_aa: CASSLQDEQFF
cdr3_nt: TGCGCCAGCAGCTTACAGGATGAGCAGTTCTTC

j_call: TRBJ1-6
d_call: -
clone_size: -
v_call: TRBV30
cdr3_aa: CAWRTALSSYNSPLHF
cdr3_nt: TGTGCCTGGAGAACGGCGCTAAGCTCCTATAATTCACCCCTCCACTTT

j_call: TRBJ1-1
d_call: -
clone_size: -
v_call: TRBV5-1
cdr3_aa: CASSQMRGSTEAFF
cdr3_nt: TGCGCCAGCAGCCAGATGAGGGGGAGCACTGAAGCTTTCTTT

j_call: TRBJ1-2
d_call: TRBD1
clone_size: -
v_call: TRBV28
cdr3_aa: CASSPGDSINYGYTF
cdr3_nt: TGTGCCAGCAGTCCCGGGGACAGCATTAACTATGGCTACACCTTC

j_call: TRBJ1-6
d_call: TRBD1
clone_size: -
v_call: TRBV7-9
cdr3_aa: CASSGDSSYNSPLHF
cdr3_nt: TGTGCCAGCAGCGGGGACAGCTCCTATAATTCACCCCTCCACTTT

j_call: TRBJ2-3
d_call: -
clone_size: -
v_call: TRBV16
cdr3_aa: CASSLYVLKVGPSTDTQYF
cdr3_nt: TGTGCCAGCAGCCTTTACGTCCTAAAAGTTGGACCTAGCACAGATACGCAGTATTTT

j_call: TRBJ2-2
d_call: -
clone_size: -
v_call: TRBV4-3
cdr3_aa: CASSQEAAGNTGELFF
cdr3_nt: TGCGCCAGCAGCCAAGAAGCGGCAGGGAACACCGGGGAGCTGTTTTTT

j_call: TRBJ2-6
d_call: -
clone_size: -
v_call: TRBV28
cdr3_aa: CASSYLGSGANVLTF
cdr3_nt: TGTGCCAGCAGTTACCTAGGCTCTGGGGCCAACGTCCTGACTTTC

j_call: TRBJ2-3
d_call: -
clone_size: -
v_call: TRBV5-1
cdr3_aa: CASSLMGLTDTQYF
cdr3_nt: TGCGCCAGCAGCTTGATGGGTCTCACAGATACGCAGTATTTT

j_call: TRBJ2-3
d_call: -
clone_size: -
v_call: TRBV19
cdr3_aa: CASRPAGTDTQYF
cdr3_nt: TGTGCCAGTAGGCCCGCGGGCACAGATACGCAGTATTTT

j_call: TRBJ2-5
d_call: -
clone_size: -
v_call: TRBV2
cdr3_aa: CASSASGSETQYF
cdr3_nt: TGTGCCAGCAGTGCTTCCGGGAGTGAGACCCAGTACTTC

j_call: TRBJ2-7
d_call: -
clone_size: once
v_call: TRBV30
cdr3_aa: CAWSTWGLNYEQYF
cdr3_nt: TGTGCCTGGAGTACTTGGGGGTTGAACTACGAGCAGTACTTC

j_call: TRBJ2-7
d_call: -
clone_size: -
v_call: TRBV28
cdr3_aa: CASGRGEQYF
cdr3_nt: TGTGCCAGCGGAAGAGGGGAGCAGTACTTC

j_call: TRBJ2-7
d_call: -
clone_size: -
v_call: TRBV7-9
cdr3_aa: CASSLGTRGTYEQYF
cdr3_nt: TGTGCCAGCAGCTTAGGGACACGGGGTACCTACGAGCAGTACTTC

j_call: TRBJ1-2
d_call: -
clone_size: -
v_call: TRBV25-1
cdr3_aa: CASSASTGPNGYTF
cdr3_nt: TGTGCCAGCAGTGCTTCCACAGGGCCGAATGGCTACACCTTC

j_call: TRBJ2-5
d_call: -
clone_size: -
v_call: TRBV6-4
cdr3_aa: CASSDSSPGRQETQYF
cdr3_nt: TGTGCCAGCAGTGACTCTTCACCGGGAAGACAAGAGACCCAGTACTTC

j_call: TRBJ1-1
d_call: TRBD1
clone_size: -
v_call: TRBV7-3
cdr3_aa: CASSLAPGTETEAFF
cdr3_nt: TGTGCCAGCAGCTTGGCCCCCGGGACAGAGACAGAAGCTTTCTTT

j_call: TRBJ2-1
d_call: TRBD1
clone_size: -
v_call: TRBV6-6
cdr3_aa: CASSYPDSSRGNEQFF
cdr3_nt: TGTGCCAGCAGTTACCCGGATTCTTCCAGGGGGAATGAGCAGTTCTTC